The rows below give T cell receptor beta chains drawn from one sample of a study of blood T cell repertoires in COVID-19. TCRdb's copy holds only in-frame clones and misses some; the assay was immunoSEQ multiplex PCR. Of some 40,000 clones listed, 55% to 75% are singletons. Specimen: peripheral blood. These receptors were collected from a man aged 80 or over with acute or convalescent COVID-19. Each CDR3 is given with its conserved first and last residue. D genes are given only for firm matches. Not every row has a clone size; where given, it reads once, few, many or a size class.

length	size	V	J	D	DNA	CDR3
15	NA	TRBV3-1/TRBV3-2	TRBJ2-1	TRBD2	TGTGCCAGCAGCTCACTAGCGGGAGAGGGAGGTGAGCAGTTCTTC	CASSSLAGEGGEQFF
14	NA	TRBV20-1	TRBJ2-7	NA	TGCAGTGCTAGTACGTCGGGAAGGTCCTACGAGCAGTACTTC	CSASTSGRSYEQYF
14	NA	TRBV7-9	TRBJ1-1	NA	TGTGCCAGCAGTCGGCTGCAGGGGAACACTGAAGCTTTCTTT	CASSRLQGNTEAFF
15	NA	TRBV27	TRBJ2-3	TRBD2	TGTGCCAGCAGTTTATCAAAAGGAGCGGGAGTCCCGCAGTATTTT	CASSLSKGAGVPQYF
16	NA	TRBV7-8	TRBJ2-7	TRBD2	TGTGCCAGCAGCTTCGGGACTAGCGGGGGTTCCTACGAGCAGTACTTC	CASSFGTSGGSYEQYF
14	NA	TRBV9	TRBJ2-7	TRBD2	TGTGCCAGCAGCGTCGGGACTAGCTCCCACGAGCAGTACTTC	CASSVGTSSHEQYF
15	NA	TRBV30	TRBJ2-1	NA	TGTGCCTGGGCCAGAACCGGGACTCGGTACAATGAGCAGTTCTTC	CAWARTGTRYNEQFF
16	NA	TRBV19	TRBJ2-5	TRBD1	TGTGCCAGTAGTCTATCTCACCGGGACAGGGTCGGGACCCAGTACTTC	CASSLSHRDRVGTQYF
13	NA	TRBV7-9	TRBJ1-1	NA	TGTGCCAGCAGCTTCAGGGGTGCCACTGAAGCTTTCTTT	CASSFRGATEAFF
16	NA	TRBV7-8	TRBJ1-2	TRBD1	TGTGCCAGCAGCATAGCAGGGACAGGGGTTGGGTATGGCTACACCTTC	CASSIAGTGVGYGYTF
14	NA	TRBV29-1	TRBJ2-1	NA	TGCAGCGTTGTATCGGGTGGCTCCTACAATGAGCAGTTCTTC	CSVVSGGSYNEQFF
15	NA	TRBV10-3	TRBJ1-5	TRBD1	TGTGCCATCAGTGAGTCCGGGACAGACAATCAGCCCCAGCATTTT	CAISESGTDNQPQHF
15	NA	TRBV5-1	TRBJ2-5	TRBD1	TGCGCCAGCAGCTGGACCACAGGGGGCCGGGAGACCCAGTACTTC	CASSWTTGGRETQYF
17	NA	TRBV12-5	TRBJ2-5	TRBD2	TGTGCTAGTGGTTTGTTTGCTAGCGGGAGGGACGGGGAGACCCAGTACTTC	CASGLFASGRDGETQYF
15	NA	TRBV18	TRBJ1-5	TRBD1	TGTGCCAGCTCACGGGACAGGGCAATCAATCAGCCCCAGCATTTT	CASSRDRAINQPQHF
17	NA	TRBV18	TRBJ2-2	TRBD1	TGTGCCAGCTCACCATATGTGGGACAGGGAGGCACCGGGGAGCTGTTTTTT	CASSPYVGQGGTGELFF
16	NA	TRBV10-3	TRBJ2-7	TRBD2	TGTGCCATCAGTGATTATTTGGGACTAGCGCCCTACGAGCAGTACTTC	CAISDYLGLAPYEQYF
13	NA	TRBV6-5	TRBJ1-2	NA	TGTGCCAGCACTAGGGGTGGATTGGATGGCTACACCTTC	CASTRGGLDGYTF
15	NA	TRBV5-6	TRBJ2-7	TRBD2	TGTGCCAGCAGCCATAGCGGGAGGATCCCCTACGAGCAGTACTTC	CASSHSGRIPYEQYF
12	NA	TRBV19	TRBJ1-2	NA	TGTGCCAGTAGGACAGCTATCTATGGCTACACCTTC	CASRTAIYGYTF
12	NA	TRBV3-1/TRBV3-2	TRBJ2-1	NA	TGTGCCAGCGTGTGGCCCCCGGAGGGGCAGTTCTTC	CASVWPPEGQFF
15	NA	TRBV6-5	TRBJ1-1	NA	TGTGCCAGCAGTTACTCGTGGCAGGCTAACACTGAAGCTTTCTTT	CASSYSWQANTEAFF
12	NA	TRBV10-3	TRBJ1-2	NA	TGTGCCATCAGTGACTGGGGGGGTGGCTACACCTTC	CAISDWGGGYTF
14	NA	TRBV5-4	TRBJ2-5	NA	TGTGCCAGCAGCTTGGGTAGCGGTGAAGAGACCCAGTACTTC	CASSLGSGEETQYF
14	NA	TRBV5-8	TRBJ2-3	TRBD1	TGTGCCAGCAGCTTCGGACAGGGAACAGATACGCAGTATTTT	CASSFGQGTDTQYF
12	few	TRBV5-1	TRBJ1-2	NA	TGCGCCAGCAGCTTGGAAGGAGATGGCTACACCTTC	CASSLEGDGYTF
16	NA	TRBV9	TRBJ1-4	NA	TGTGCCAGCAGCCTTACCGACACAGCAACTAATGAAAAACTGTTTTTT	CASSLTDTATNEKLFF
16	NA	TRBV7-9	TRBJ2-3	NA	TGTGCCAGCACCAGACGGGGGAGCGGGAGCACAGATACGCAGTATTTT	CASTRRGSGSTDTQYF
15	NA	TRBV5-4	TRBJ2-7	NA	TGTGCCAGCAGCTCCTGGGGCTCCACTGCCTACGAGCAGTACTTC	CASSSWGSTAYEQYF
13	NA	TRBV7-2	TRBJ1-2	NA	TGTGCCAGCAGCCCCCAACAGGGAAATGGCTACACCTTC	CASSPQQGNGYTF
16	NA	TRBV5-1	TRBJ2-2	NA	TGCGCCAGCAGCTTGGCCGCGACAGCGAACACCGGGGAGCTGTTTTTT	CASSLAATANTGELFF
18	NA	TRBV5-6	TRBJ2-5	TRBD2	TGTGCCAGCAGCTTGGCCTATAAACTAGCGGGAGGCCCGGAGACCCAGTACTTC	CASSLAYKLAGGPETQYF
13	once	TRBV12-3/TRBV12-4	TRBJ2-7	NA	TGTGCCAGCAGTTCCCGACTAGCCTACGAGCAGTACTTC	CASSSRLAYEQYF
13	NA	TRBV11-2	TRBJ2-3	NA	TGTGCCAGCAGCTTAGCAAGGGGGGATACGCAGTATTTT	CASSLARGDTQYF
16	NA	TRBV10-3	TRBJ1-2	NA	TGTGCCATCAGTGAGTCCGGCGGAACGCAAAACTATGGCTACACCTTC	CAISESGGTQNYGYTF
17	medium-sized	TRBV7-9	TRBJ1-2	TRBD1	TGTGCCAGCAGCTTAGGGGACAGGCGGTCAACTAACTATGGCTACACCTTC	CASSLGDRRSTNYGYTF
19	NA	TRBV5-1	TRBJ2-1	NA	TGCGCCAGCAGCTTGTCTTTTTTTTTGGGTGGGAGGCTCTACAATGAGCAGTTCTTC	CASSLSFFLGGRLYNEQFF
15	few	TRBV15	TRBJ1-2	TRBD1	TGTGCCACCAGCCAAAGGACAGGGGGCAGATATGGCTACACCTTC	CATSQRTGGRYGYTF
16	NA	TRBV15	TRBJ2-2	TRBD1	TGTGCCACCAGCATTAACAGGGGCGTGAACACCGGGGAGCTGTTTTTT	CATSINRGVNTGELFF
14	few	TRBV30	TRBJ1-2	NA	TGTGCCTGGAGTGCTCCGGGAGATAACTATGGCTACACCTTC	CAWSAPGDNYGYTF
15	NA	TRBV7-9	TRBJ2-5	TRBD1	TGTGCCAGCAGCTTAGTTAGGGGGCCAGGAGAGACCCAGTACTTC	CASSLVRGPGETQYF